These 4 T cell receptor beta chains share one sample of origin, sequenced in a study of T cells in severe cutaneous drug reactions (dated by TCRdb to between 2017 and 2020). Instrument on record: Illumina MiSeq. For both bulk and single-cell sequencing, libraries were prepared with the iRepertoire multiplex PCR system and TCR subtype-specific primers. Reads reprocessed by TCRdb are summarized as one entry per CDR3 protein sequence, and DNA is absent. The sample's own table lists approximately 9,700 distinct CDR3 sequences. Over 20% of the sample comes from the top ten. Sequencing was performed on donors who were patients with carbamazepine-induced Stevens-Johnson syndrome or toxic epidermal necrolysis (CBZ-SJS/TEN). Sequenced material: cells from a skin blister. The meaning of the sample's cell subset or site label: unsorted cells from skin lesion blisters. The receptors were sampled from a human donor with Stevens-Johnson syndrome, a severe cutaneous drug reaction.

The gene calls are TRBV29-1 and TRBJ1-2; the TCRdb call, TRBD1, lacks DNA for checking. The CDR3 is made up of 14 amino acids. CDR1 is SQVTM and CDR2 is ANQGSEA in the germline V gene. The CDR3 protein is CSVDMGQGNYGYTF. The complete variable domain, with remaining parts taken from reference TRBV29-1 and TRBJ1-2, reads SAVISQKPSRDICQRGTSLTIQCQVDSQVTMMFWYRQQPGQSLTLIATANQGSEATYESGFVIDKFPISRPNLTFSTLTVSNMSPEDSSIYLCSVDMGQGNYGYTFGSGTRLTVV.

J is TRBJ2-5 and V is TRBV20-1; TCRdb reports TRBD1, a call that lacks DNA to check it against. The CDR3 runs to 17 residues. Germline CDR1 reads DFQATT; CDR2 reads SNEGSKA (reference sequence). The CDR3 here is CSARERDRGLFQETQYF.

This chain connects TRBV29-1 to TRBJ2-3; as DNA is missing, the TRBD2 call by TCRdb cannot be tested. This CDR3 region has 14 residues. In germline, CDR1 is SQVTM, CDR2 ANQGSEA. The CDR3 here is CSVTSGTRTDTQYF.

This clonotype is identified as medium-sized from frequency. This sequence joins TRBV20-1 and TRBJ2-1; checking the TCRdb D call of TRBD2 is not possible without DNA. This CDR3 has 17 residues. CDR1 DFQATT and CDR2 SNEGSKA come from the germline V gene (reference sequence). This chain's CDR3 is CSARDRDTSGHYNEQFF.